This TCR beta chain was captured in a study of blood T cell repertoires in COVID-19. Study-wide background: Both acute and convalescent COVID-19 samples were obtained from the United States, Italy and Spain. Sources were T cells, B-cell-depleted T cells, or PBMCs; the material itself was cDNA or gDNA.

There are 15 residues in the CDR3. Trimming removed 4 bases from V and 3 bases from J; junction bases left unmatched: 5. CDR1 and CDR2 from the germline V gene are MGHRA and YSYEKL. Methods used by the authors: Quantification of nucleated cells was approximated via reference gene primer amplification. Profiling relied on immunoSEQ multiplex PCR, and the TCRdb table lists in-frame clones only, not all of them. V and J calls plus clone size are reproduced from that table; the DNA served to infer D and trimming. The data contain approximately 230,000 clones, nearly 90% of them seen just once; the ten biggest clones take up 2% to 2.5%.

The chain has TRBV4-1 and TRBJ2-5; 10 bases are shared with TRBD1. The receptor's source is a woman aged 40 to 50 who had recovered from COVID-19. Sequences were obtained from peripheral blood. CDR3 bases: TGCGCCAGCAGCCGGCACGGGACAGGGGAAGAGACCCAGTACTTC. This gives the protein CASSRHGTGEETQYF.